This is a list of T cell receptor beta chains from one sample in a study of control samples from healthy donors and cancer patients. Repertoires were generated with immunoSEQ multiplex PCR, while TCRdb's copy carries only in-frame clones and drops some. The sample records around 90,000 clones, around 85% being singletons. What was sequenced was blood. The source of these receptors is a woman between 35 and 50 years old in good health. Both conserved end residues are part of each CDR3. D genes are given only for firm matches. Part of the rows lack a size; the others show once, few, many or a class for expanded clones.

d_call clone_size j_call v_call cdr3_nt cdr3_aa
TRBD1 once TRBJ1-1 TRBV4-1 TGCGCCAGCAGCCAAGATAGGGACAGGCGGTCCCCTGAAGCTTTCTTT CASSQDRDRRSPEAFF
- - TRBJ2-4 TRBV14 TGTGCCAGCAGCCAAGGGGACACACTAGCCAAAAACATTCAGTACTTC CASSQGDTLAKNIQYF
- - TRBJ2-5 TRBV20-1 TGCAGTGCTATTGGAGAGACCCAGTACTTC CSAIGETQYF
- - TRBJ2-3 TRBV18 TGTGCCAGCTCACCACCAGATCTGCTCGGCGCGCAGTATTTT CASSPPDLLGAQYF
TRBD2 - TRBJ2-3 TRBV10-3 TGTGCCATCAGTGCTAGCGGGGGAAACACAGATACGCAGTATTTT CAISASGGNTDTQYF
- - TRBJ1-1 TRBV5-6 TGTGCCAGCAGTGACAGATTCGGGGGAGCTTTCTTT CASSDRFGGAFF
- - TRBJ2-3 TRBV18 TGTGCCAGCTCACCCGACTACCTAAGCACAGATACGCAGTATTTT CASSPDYLSTDTQYF
- - TRBJ1-1 TRBV10-3 TGTGCCATCAGTGAGTCAGGGGGTCCGAGTGCTTTCTTT CAISESGGPSAFF
TRBD1 - TRBJ1-2 TRBV10-2 TGCGCCAGCAGCCGAGGGACAGGGGCCCTAGGAGATGGCTACACCTTC CASSRGTGALGDGYTF
- - TRBJ1-2 TRBV6-2/TRBV6-3 TGTGCCAGCAGTTACCCAGGACAGATTAGAAACTATGGCTACACCTTC CASSYPGQIRNYGYTF
TRBD1 - TRBJ1-4 TRBV14 TGTGCCAGCAGCCCCCGGGACAGGGTTGAAAAACTGTTTTTT CASSPRDRVEKLFF
- - TRBJ2-3 TRBV6-4 TGTGCCAGCAGTCAGGGGGGCAGCACAGATACGCAGTATTTT CASSQGGSTDTQYF
- - TRBJ1-4 TRBV29-1 TGCAGCGTCGACGGAGATAATGAAAAACTGTTTTTT CSVDGDNEKLFF
- - TRBJ1-3 TRBV5-1 TGCGCCAGCAGCTTGGAGGGGAAGGCTGGAAACACCATATATTTT CASSLEGKAGNTIYF
- - TRBJ1-4 TRBV2 TGTGCCAGCCTTAGGGTGACTCTTGCAACTAATGAAAAACTGTTTTTT CASLRVTLATNEKLFF
- - TRBJ1-1 TRBV3-1/TRBV3-2 TGTGCCAGCAGCCAAGGATTAAGGGAGAACACTGAAGCTTTCTTT CASSQGLRENTEAFF
- - TRBJ1-1 TRBV5-6 TGTGCCAGCAGCTTGGCCGGACGTCGGGACACTGAAGCTTTCTTT CASSLAGRRDTEAFF
- - TRBJ1-1 TRBV4-3 TGCGCCAGCAGCCAAGAACCGAATGGGCTCATGAACACTGAAGCTTTCTTT CASSQEPNGLMNTEAFF
TRBD1 - TRBJ1-2 TRBV9 TGTGCCAGCAGCTCCCAAGGACAGGGATTCTATGGCTACACCTTC CASSSQGQGFYGYTF
TRBD2 - TRBJ2-3 TRBV6-2/TRBV6-3 TGTGCCAGCAGTTACCGAGCGGGGGAGTTGTATACGCAGTATTTT CASSYRAGELYTQYF
- - TRBJ2-7 TRBV5-1 TGCGCCAGCAGCTTGGACAGGGAAGCGTCCTACGAGCAGTACTTC CASSLDREASYEQYF
TRBD2 - TRBJ2-7 TRBV7-2 TGTGCCAGCAGCCCCTTGGGGTTGTGGGGGGGAGGCTACGAGCAGTACTTC CASSPLGLWGGGYEQYF
- - TRBJ1-1 TRBV3-1/TRBV3-2 TGTGCCAGCAGCCCCCGGGACTCCGGAGGTGCTGAAGCTTTCTTT CASSPRDSGGAEAFF
TRBD1 once TRBJ1-1 TRBV4-2 TGTGCCAGCAGCCAAGGGGTGTCGGGACAGGGCTGGCGATCGTCTGAAGCTTTCTTT CASSQGVSGQGWRSSEAFF
- - TRBJ1-1 TRBV5-8 TGTGCCAGCAGCCCGGGATCCGGAAGGACTGAAGCTTTCTTT CASSPGSGRTEAFF
- - TRBJ2-3 TRBV7-2 TGTGCCAGCAGCTACCCAGGGTTGGATACGCAGTATTTT CASSYPGLDTQYF
- - TRBJ1-5 TRBV4-1 TGCGCCAGCAGCCAAGATAGGTTTAGTGGTCAGCCCCAGCATTTT CASSQDRFSGQPQHF
TRBD2 - TRBJ2-1 TRBV24-1 TGTGCCACCAGTACTAGCGGGGACAATGAGCAGTTCTTC CATSTSGDNEQFF
- - TRBJ1-2 TRBV3-1/TRBV3-2 TGTGCCAGCAGCCAAGATTGGGGGGGTGACTATGGCTACACCTTC CASSQDWGGDYGYTF
TRBD2 - TRBJ2-1 TRBV9 TGTGCCAGCAGCGTTTTTGGCGGGGGGGCCAATGAGCAGTTCTTC CASSVFGGGANEQFF
- - TRBJ1-4 TRBV11-3 TGTGCCAGCCAAGCGATTGAGGATGAAAAACTGTTTTTT CASQAIEDEKLFF
TRBD2 - TRBJ2-1 TRBV11-3 TGTGCCAGCCAGCGGGGGGGCTCCTACAATGAGCAGTTCTTC CASQRGGSYNEQFF
TRBD1 few TRBJ2-7 TRBV4-1 TGCGCCAGCAGCCGTATCAATACCGGGACAGCCTACGAGCAGTACTTC CASSRINTGTAYEQYF
- - TRBJ2-1 TRBV10-2 TGCGCCAGCAGTGAGTCGACGGGGCTCAATGAGCAGTTCTTC CASSESTGLNEQFF
- - TRBJ2-1 TRBV5-1 TGCGCCAGCAGCTTGGCTCTGGCTAGCACATATGAGCAGTTCTTC CASSLALASTYEQFF
TRBD1 - TRBJ1-1 TRBV4-3 TGCGCCAGCAGCCAAGCCCCAGGGGGTAACACTGAAGCTTTCTTT CASSQAPGGNTEAFF
- - TRBJ2-3 TRBV29-1 TGCAGCGTTGGTAGAAACATCCGCACAGATACGCAGTATTTT CSVGRNIRTDTQYF